The clone carrying this T cell receptor beta chain appeared a few times. It was with a sample-barcoded 5' primer and a J-beta primer mix that a second PCR of roughly 7 to 12 cycles was run. TCRdb re-called the 5' RACE reads with MiXCR, one entry per CDR3 protein. The table includes roughly 700,000 distinct CDR3 sequences, 32% detected once. This sample is drawn from a study of blood T cells in healthy people across ages. CDR1 and CDR2 from the germline V gene are SGHRS and YFSETQ. The CDR3 covers 16 residues. V gave up 2 bases and J gave up 3 bases, with 17 bases separating them. The chain joins TRBV5-1 to TRBJ1-2; D is undetermined. The TCR originated in a woman of 80 years or more in good health. Specimen: blood. CDR3 sequence (DNA): TGCGCCAGCAGCTTAGAGGGTCGGATCAGTGACTATGGCTACACCTTC. It yields the protein CASSLEGRISDYGYTF.